These 20 T cell receptor beta chains were all obtained from the same sample, sequenced in a study of blood T cell repertoires in COVID-19. Clones were sequenced by immunoSEQ multiplex PCR, and TCRdb holds only the in-frame ones, with some missing. The sample yields around 200,000 clones, over 75% seen once. The specimen was PBMCs or T cells enriched from blood (not recorded which). These receptors were taken from a woman between 18 and 29 years old who had recovered from COVID-19.

To note about this clone: The sample holds other DNA sequences that translate to the same CDR3. The CDR3 spells CASSLSHEQYF. The DNA of the CDR3 is TGTGCCAGCAGCTTGTCCCATGAGCAGTACTTC. The chain employs TRBV7-9 and TRBJ2-7; D is undetermined. V lost 3 bases to trimming and J lost 7 bases, with 7 bases between them. The CDR3 is made up of 11 amino acids. Germline CDR1 and CDR2: SEHNR and FQNEAQ (reference sequence).

V gene TRBV12-3 or TRBV12-4 combines with J gene TRBJ1-1, with a possible D match to TRBD1 (5 bases). V gave up 2 bases and J gave up 4 bases, with 8 bases separating them. The CDR3 runs to 13 residues. CDR3 sequence (DNA): TGTGCCAGCAGTTTAAGACAGAGCACTGAAGCTTTCTTT. Translating it yields CASSLRQSTEAFF.

The V call is TRBV6-5, the J call TRBJ1-1, with D unclear. The length of the CDR3 is 15 residues. Germline V gives CDR1 MNHEY, CDR2 SVGAGI. V dropped 0 bases and J dropped 0 bases, with 8 bases sitting between them. This CDR3 reads CASSYSPRMNTEAFF. The DNA of the CDR3 is TGTGCCAGCAGTTACTCGCCGAGGATGAACACTGAAGCTTTCTTT.

The V and J genes are TRBV7-9 and TRBJ2-2; tentatively, D is TRBD2 (5 bases). Per the germline V gene, CDR1 is SEHNR and CDR2 is FQNEAQ (reference sequence). The CDR3 runs to 13 residues. With 10 bases removed from V and 6 bases from J, the gap between germline ends came to 15 bases. CDR3 protein: CATSGAFAGELFF. The CDR3 nucleotides read TGTGCCACAAGCGGTGCGTTCGCCGGGGAGCTGTTTTTT.

The chain joins TRBV5-1 to TRBJ2-7; 7 nucleotides agree with TRBD2. This CDR3 region has 16 residues. The junction had 6 bases not matched to a gene; V was cut back by 0 bases and J by 0 bases. The germline V gene encodes CDR1 SGHRS and CDR2 YFSETQ. The CDR3 region is CASSLAGASGSYEQYF. DNA of the CDR3: TGCGCCAGCAGCTTGGCCGGCGCTAGCGGCTCCTACGAGCAGTACTTC.

This chain joins TRBV5-6 and TRBJ2-2; 13 bases match TRBD2. Per germline, CDR1 SGHDT and CDR2 YYEEEE. V gave up 5 bases and J gave up 6 bases; unmatched junction bases: 7. The CDR3 totals 16 residues. The CDR3 loop is CASSHPGLAGSGELFF. The DNA of the CDR3 is TGTGCCAGCAGTCATCCGGGACTAGCGGGATCCGGGGAGCTGTTTTTT.

The count of this clone is one. The chain employs TRBV27 and TRBJ1-4; the D is unclear. V was cut by 8 bases and J by 5 bases, with 12 bases left in between. Germline lookup yields CDR1 MNHEY and CDR2 SMNVEV (reference sequence). The CDR3 spans 13 residues. DNA of the CDR3: TGTGCCAGCGCGAGAGGGAACAATGAAAAACTGTTTTTT. Residues: CASARGNNEKLFF.

For the CDR3, the DNA is TGTGCCAGCAGTCCTCCATCGCGGGAGGGCAGTCTCGAGCAGTACTTC. This codes for CASSPPSREGSLEQYF. This chain joins TRBV2 and TRBJ2-7; 9 nucleotides agree with TRBD2. The junction had 14 bases not matched to a gene; V was cut back by 5 bases and J by 6 bases. Germline CDR1 reads SNHLY; CDR2 reads FYNNEI. The CDR3 runs to 16 residues.

This chain uses TRBV7-9 with TRBJ1-2, with D tentatively TRBD1 (5 bases). The germline V gene encodes CDR1 SEHNR and CDR2 FQNEAQ (reference sequence). Trimming pared 4 bases from V and 5 bases from J, leaving 17 bases between. CDR3 length equals 15 residues. This CDR3 reads CASSSSGTAGYGYTF. Here the CDR3 DNA reads TGTGCCAGCAGCTCCTCGGGGACGGCGGGATATGGCTACACCTTC.

The rearrangement joins TRBV4-1 to TRBJ2-1; TRBD2 matches at 11 bases. The CDR3 is 16 residues long. The germline V gene has CDR1 MGHRA and CDR2 YSYEKL. V dropped 2 bases and J dropped 3; count of bases not matched to a gene: 3. The CDR3 nucleotides are TGCGCCAGCAGCCAACCCACTAGCGGGGGCTACAATGAGCAGTTCTTC. Translation: CASSQPTSGGYNEQFF.

The DNA for the CDR3 is TGTGCCAGCAGCCAGTCACCCCGGGAAGAAGCGACCACAGATACGCAGTATTTT. It translates to CASSQSPREEATTDTQYF. The chain carries TRBV4-2 and TRBJ2-3; TRBD2 is a possible D gene (5 bases). The CDR3 runs to 18 residues. V was shortened by 3 bases and J by 2 bases, with 21 bases between the two germline ends. The germline V gene has CDR1 LGHNA and CDR2 YNFKEQ.

This clone came up once. The genes are TRBV3-1 (or the pseudogene TRBV3-2) and TRBJ2-1, with TRBD2 matching 11 bases. This CDR3 region has 15 residues. The V gene's germline CDR1 is LGHDT and CDR2 YNNKEL (reference sequence). Trimming took 6 bases from V and 3 from J; bases not matched to a gene: 4. CDR3 amino acids: CASSRGLADYNEQFF. CDR3 nucleotide sequence: TGTGCCAGCAGTCGGGGACTAGCGGACTACAATGAGCAGTTCTTC.

V is TRBV6-2 or TRBV6-3 and J is TRBJ2-2; D is unclear. CDR3 size: 15 residues. CDR1 and CDR2 from the germline V gene are MNHEY and SVGEGT. Trimming shortened V by 4 bases and J by 2 bases, and 11 bases separated the two germline ends. The CDR3, as DNA: TGTGCCAGCAGTTGGGCGTCAAGAAACACCGGGGAGCTGTTTTTT. Amino acid sequence: CASSWASRNTGELFF.

The chain joins TRBV28 to TRBJ1-1, with TRBD1 matching 7 bases. The germline CDR1 and CDR2 sequences are MDHEN and SYDVKM. The CDR3 has 15 amino acids. V lost 6 bases to trimming and J lost 1 base; unmatched junction nucleotides: 8. In DNA form, the CDR3 reads TGTGCCAGCAGAGACGAGGGACAGAGGAACACTGAAGCTTTCTTT. It yields the protein CASRDEGQRNTEAFF.

The chain employs TRBV28 and TRBJ1-5, with 8 bases matching TRBD1. The V gene's germline CDR1 is MDHEN and CDR2 SYDVKM. With 5 bases clipped from V and 5 bases from J, the junction kept 5 bases outside the gene matches. The CDR3 contains 14 residues. CDR3 region: CASSPGTGHQPQHF. The CDR3, as DNA: TGTGCCAGCAGTCCGGGGACAGGCCATCAGCCCCAGCATTTT.

The chain combines TRBV12-1 with TRBJ2-1; the table's D call of TRBD2 was not tested on the DNA. TRBV12-1 represents a pseudogene. The CDR3 is 13 residues long. The CDR3 coding sequence is TGTGCCAGCAGCTCGCGGGAGAACAATGAGCAGTTCTTC. It codes for CASSSRENNEQFF.

This chain connects TRBV28 to TRBJ1-2; D perhaps matches TRBD1 (6 bases). Germline assignment: CDR1 MDHEN and CDR2 SYDVKM. The length of the CDR3 is 16 residues. Trimming took 6 bases from V and 4 from J, leaving 21 bases between them. In DNA, the CDR3 is TGTGCCAGCAGGCCCCGGGGGGGCGCACCCTCCTATGGCTACACCTTC. Protein product: CASRPRGGAPSYGYTF.

The chain is built from TRBV6-5 and TRBJ1-1; D is undetermined. The V gene's germline CDR1 is MNHEY and CDR2 SVGAGI. The CDR3 covers 13 residues. Deletions cut 2 bases from V and 2 bases from J, with 6 bases between. CDR3 DNA sequence: TGTGCCAGCAGTTACAAACAAAACACTGAAGCTTTCTTT. It specifies CASSYKQNTEAFF.

The chain employs TRBV11-1 and TRBJ2-5; D gene ambiguous. This CDR3 has 14 residues. Deletions cut 5 bases from V and 5 bases from J, with 15 bases between. Germline loops: CDR1 SGHAT, CDR2 FQDESV (reference sequence). CDR3 DNA: TGTGCCAGCAGCCGAACCCGGCGGTCGGAGACCCAGTACTTC. Its protein product is CASSRTRRSETQYF.

This chain links TRBV3-1 (or the pseudogene TRBV3-2) with TRBJ2-7; a weak D match, TRBD2 (6 bases). The CDR3 length is 16 residues. V shed 0 bases and J shed 6 bases, with 18 bases lying between them. Germline V lookup: CDR1 LGHDT, CDR2 YNNKEL (reference sequence). The CDR3 DNA follows: TGTGCCAGCAGCCAAGATGCCGTCGGGAGTTGGAGCGAGCAGTACTTC. Translating gives CASSQDAVGSWSEQYF.